This TCR beta chain appears in the sequencing data of a study of OX40 agonist ivuxolimab in advanced cancers. Study-level background: Ivuxolimab, which targeted the costimulatory receptor OX40 (CD134), was an agonistic, fully human IgG2 monoclonal antibody. Intravenous ivuxolimab was administered to patients every 2 weeks at six dose levels: 0.01, 0.1, 0.3, 1.5, 3 and 10 mg/kg. Of the 50 to 55 patients in dose escalation, some 20 had hepatocellular carcinoma, about 15 had melanoma, 9 had renal cell carcinoma and 9 had head and neck cancer. In the dose-escalation cohort, 70% to 90% of patients were male, and the mean age was approximately 60 years with a range of roughly 23 to 79. Patients were allowed to have had prior anti-PD-1, anti-PD-L1 or anti-CTLA-4 therapy, and 30% to 40% of the dose-escalation patients had been treated with checkpoint inhibitors. Partial responses occurred in three dose-escalation patients: two with cutaneous melanoma and one with hepatocellular carcinoma. The purpose of peripheral TCRbeta sequencing was to test whether ivuxolimab changed TCR sequence diversity and led to clonal T-cell expansion. The monotherapy dose-escalation portion (N ≈ 55 patients) of the phase I ivuxolimab trial is reported in the paper.

CDR1 and CDR2 were assigned from the germline V gene (reference sequence) as LNHDA and SQIVND. V is cut by 7 bases and J by 2 bases, and the space between the germline ends is 14 bases. From its cysteine to its phenylalanine, the CDR3 spans 14 amino acids. Just the 42-base CDR3 DNA is kept, in frame starting at base 1. Patients with a history of autoimmune disease or receiving systemic immunosuppression were excluded from the trial. Peripheral blood for TCR sequencing was collected from all dose cohorts at baseline, on cycle 4 day 1, and on cycle 7 day 1. Samples were obtained from an open-label, multicenter, first-in-human phase I dose-escalation trial of ivuxolimab. The trial enrolled adults with locally advanced or metastatic head and neck squamous cell, hepatocellular, melanoma or renal cell carcinoma. CD4+ and CD8+ T cells were sorted separately from peripheral blood before TCR sequencing. The full study reports these points: Clonal expansion of both CD4+ and CD8+ blood T cells was observed from baseline to week 6 at doses 0.1 to 3.0 mg/kg. In the 0.1-3.0 mg/kg groups, partial responders were among the patients with the lowest normalized peripheral clonal expansion, particularly in CD8+ T cells. Low levels of normalized T-cell clonal expansion were also seen in some nonresponding patients. After ivuxolimab, expanded clones were on average more numerous among CD8+ T cells than among CD4+ T cells. Antigen specificity was not determined for the clonally expanded peripheral T cells.

Genomic DNA was extracted from sorted cells for sequencing of the TCRbeta CDR3 region. The immunoSEQ Assay was used to sequence the TCRbeta CDR3 regions. In TCRdb, the immuneACCESS table is reduced to in-frame sequences with V and J assigned. These tables do not hold every clone; where another copy was compared, an unresolved V gene accounts for under half, and the others remain unexplained. The sample contains tens of thousands of clones, around 85% of them found a single time. The ten largest account for approximately 4.5% of the sample. A remark on this clone: The antigen it recognizes is unknown. Per-nucleotide qualities are absent, and no much larger clonotype sits a single base away.

This receptor was taken from an adult with an advanced solid tumor such as melanoma, head and neck, liver or kidney cancer. Sequenced material: CD4+ or CD8+ T cells sorted from blood, taken in a trial of the OX40 agonist ivuxolimab. Here the chain combines TRBV19 and TRBJ1-1, with no reliable assignment of the D segment. The sequence in DNA is TGTGCCAGTATTCCTAGACGGGAAAACACTGAAGCTTTCTTT. The resulting protein is CASIPRRENTEAFF.